The 14 T cell receptor beta chains below all came from one sample that was sequenced in a study of T cell responses to AZD1222 COVID-19 vaccine. Only in-frame clones appear in the TCRdb table, and some are missing; sequencing was by immunoSEQ multiplex PCR. The table lists roughly 110,000 clones, about 93% of them singletons. The sample consisted of peripheral blood, taken on day 0 of AZD1222 vaccination. These TCRs come from an adult in good health.

The chain combines TRBV10-3 with TRBJ1-1, with 9 bases identical to TRBD1. The V and J ends lost 0 bases and 1 base, in that order; junction bases with no gene match: 0. Germline loops: CDR1 ENHRY, CDR2 SYGVKD. This CDR3 region has 15 residues. DNA of the CDR3: TGTGCCATCAGTGAGTCGACAGGGGGGAACACTGAAGCTTTCTTT. Translating it yields CAISESTGGNTEAFF.

V and J are TRBV6-2 or TRBV6-3 and TRBJ2-5; 9 bases fit TRBD2. The germline V gene encodes CDR1 MNHEY and CDR2 SVGEGT. The CDR3 consists of 19 residues. Losses at the gene ends were 0 bases for V and 4 bases for J; bases not matched to a gene: 15. CDR3 sequence reads: CASSYSRGTSWSRRETQYF. CDR3 DNA: TGTGCCAGCAGTTACTCGAGAGGGACTAGCTGGTCGCGTCGAGAGACCCAGTACTTC.

The genes are TRBV19 and TRBJ1-5; D perhaps matches TRBD1 (5 bases). The CDR3 spans 17 residues. Germline V gene data show CDR1 as LNHDA and CDR2 as SQIVND (reference sequence). V was cut by 1 base and J by 7 bases, with 20 bases left in between. This CDR3 is CASSIVGQGVSEQPQHF. In nucleotides, the CDR3 is TGTGCCAGTAGTATAGTCGGCCAGGGTGTTTCTGAACAGCCCCAGCATTTT.

This chain links TRBV7-2 with TRBJ1-1, with D hard to call. Trimming took off 5 bases at V and 7 bases at J, with 14 bases between the two ends. The CDR3 runs 13 residues. Germline CDR1 is SGHTA and CDR2 is FQGNSA. The CDR3 here is CASSVGGLGEAFF. The DNA for the CDR3 is TGTGCCAGCAGCGTTGGAGGGCTGGGTGAAGCTTTCTTT.

Written as DNA, the CDR3 is TGTGCCAGCAGGAAATGGAGTGGGCAGGGATTGAGCAATCAGCCCCAGCATTTT. Its protein is CASRKWSGQGLSNQPQHF. The chain has TRBV27 and TRBJ1-5; D possibly corresponds to TRBD1 (5 bases). The CDR3 is 18 amino acids. The germline gives CDR1 MNHEY, CDR2 SMNVEV (reference sequence). The V end lost 6 bases, the J end lost 1 base, and 22 bases lay between the germline ends.

This chain joins TRBV4-3 and TRBJ2-7; 10 bases map to TRBD1. V lost 1 base, J lost 5 bases, and 5 bases stayed unmatched. Germline assignment: CDR1 LGHNA and CDR2 YSLEER. The CDR3 contains 15 residues. As DNA, the CDR3 is TGCGCCAGCAGCCAAGGGGACAGGGGTTGGCACGAGCAGTACTTC. It specifies CASSQGDRGWHEQYF.

The CDR3 DNA follows: TGTGCCAGCAGCCAAACCGGGACAGGGATAGACACCATATATTTT. It is translated as CASSQTGTGIDTIYF. V gene TRBV3-1 (or the pseudogene TRBV3-2) combines with J gene TRBJ1-3, with TRBD1 matching 9 bases. The germline V gene has CDR1 LGHDT and CDR2 YNNKEL (reference sequence). V gave up 2 bases and J gave up 8 bases; unmatched junction bases: 7. The CDR3 is made up of 15 amino acids.

The V and J genes are TRBV6-5 and TRBJ2-7; 7 nucleotides agree with TRBD2. V was pared by 0 bases and J by 2 bases, with 7 bases of the junction left unmatched. The CDR3 runs 16 residues. Per germline, CDR1 MNHEY and CDR2 SVGAGI. CDR3 loop: CASSYSGERGAYEQYF. The CDR3, as DNA: TGTGCCAGCAGTTACTCGGGCGAGCGGGGCGCCTACGAGCAGTACTTC.

The V gene is TRBV7-8, the J gene TRBJ1-6, with 8 bases that match TRBD1. With V trimmed by 1 base and J by 10 bases, 6 bases remained unmatched. The CDR3 consists of 15 residues. Germline loops: CDR1 SGHVS, CDR2 FQNEAQ. CDR3 nucleotides: TGTGCCAGCAGCTTAGAGAACAGGGGGAACTCACCCCTCCACTTT. Its translation: CASSLENRGNSPLHF.

The chain uses TRBV19 and TRBJ2-3; 7 nucleotides match TRBD1. There are 16 residues in the CDR3. Trimming removed 8 bases from V and 0 bases from J; junction bases left unmatched: 11. Germline CDR1 and CDR2: LNHDA and SQIVND (reference sequence). CDR3 in DNA: TGTGCCAGTTCGGACAGGCCCAAGCCTAGCACAGATACGCAGTATTTT. This gives the protein CASSDRPKPSTDTQYF.

This chain links TRBV12-5 with TRBJ1-6; 9 bases are a match to TRBD1. The CDR3 extends over 15 amino acids. V gave up 6 bases and J gave up 4 bases; unmatched junction bases: 4. Germline CDR1 LGHNT, CDR2 FRNRAP. The CDR3 nucleotides are TGTGCTAGTGGGACGACAGGGGGTTATAATTCACCCCTCCACTTT. It encodes CASGTTGGYNSPLHF.

V is TRBV12-5 and J is TRBJ1-5; D is unresolved. Germline V gene lookup returns CDR1 LGHNT and CDR2 FRNRAP. The CDR3 has 13 amino acids. The CDR3 region is CASTAYSNQPQHF. The CDR3 coding sequence is TGTGCCAGTACGGCGTATAGCAATCAGCCCCAGCATTTT.

The rearrangement uses TRBV6-2 or TRBV6-3 and TRBJ1-5; unclear D gene. The CDR3 sequence is 13 residues long. Germline V gives CDR1 MNHEY, CDR2 SVGEGT. With 4 bases removed from V and 4 bases from J, the gap between germline ends came to 8 bases. The CDR3 loop is CASSWMRNQPQHF. CDR3 DNA: TGTGCCAGCAGTTGGATGCGGAATCAGCCCCAGCATTTT.

The V and J genes are TRBV29-1 and TRBJ2-3; TRBD2 is a possible D gene (7 bases). The length of the CDR3 is 13 residues. CDR1 is SQVTM, CDR2 ANQGSEA, per germline. V was cut by 5 bases and J by 2 bases, with 11 bases left in between. The CDR3 loop is CSVTRGATDTQYF. The DNA for the CDR3 is TGCAGCGTTACCCGGGGGGCCACAGATACGCAGTATTTT.